This T cell receptor beta chain was obtained from a study of T cell responses to AZD1222 COVID-19 vaccine. Regarding the study as a whole: At baseline, seropositivity was found in only a handful of AZD1222 recipients.

The V and J ends lost 3 bases and 0 bases respectively, with 5 bases between them. The germline V gene encodes CDR1 MNHEY and CDR2 SMNVEV (reference sequence). CDR3 length equals 13 residues. Of note for this clone: What it binds is unknown.

The table came from immunoSEQ multiplex PCR; TCRdb's copy has only in-frame clones and leaves some out. Found here are about 150,000 clones, around 94% of them singletons; the top ten hold 0.95% to 1.5%. The starting material was peripheral blood, obtained on day 0 of AZD1222 vaccination. This sequence originates from an adult in good health. The chain employs TRBV27 and TRBJ1-1; D is ambiguous. CDR3 DNA sequence: TGTGCCAGCAGTTTGTCGGTGAACACTGAAGCTTTCTTT. It yields the protein CASSLSVNTEAFF.